These 10 T cell receptor beta chains came from one sample sequenced in a study of T cell responses to AZD1222 COVID-19 vaccine. Profiling relied on immunoSEQ multiplex PCR, and the TCRdb table lists in-frame clones only, not all of them. The data show approximately 150,000 clones, with around 90% seen just once and 5.4% held by the top ten. Source: peripheral blood, taken 28 days after the second dose of the MenACWY control vaccine. These receptors were collected from an adult who received the MenACWY meningococcal vaccine as a control.

This chain uses TRBV7-8 with TRBJ2-3; D is undetermined. The CDR3 is made up of 13 amino acids. V shed 4 bases and J shed 7 bases, with 12 bases lying between them. CDR1 is SGHVS, CDR2 FQNEAQ, per germline. In DNA, the CDR3 is TGTGCCAGCAGCTCACCCCCGGTTAATACGCAGTATTTT. This translates into CASSSPPVNTQYF.

The V call is TRBV7-9, the J call TRBJ2-1; 9 nucleotides align to TRBD2. The CDR3 is made up of 15 amino acids. J lost 14 bases, V lost 4 bases, and 15 bases had no gene match. CDR1 and CDR2 (germline): SEHNR, FQNEAQ (reference sequence). The CDR3 here is CASSSHTLLAGVKFF. The CDR3 nucleotides are TGTGCCAGCAGCTCCCATACCCTCTTAGCGGGAGTGAAGTTCTTC.

The rearrangement joins TRBV6-5 to TRBJ2-3; D remains unclear. The CDR3 runs 14 residues. V was pared by 6 bases and J by 1 base, with 11 bases between. From germline, CDR1 is MNHEY and CDR2 SVGAGI. CDR3 region: CASRTPYGTDTQYF. The DNA for the CDR3 is TGTGCCAGCAGGACTCCCTATGGCACAGATACGCAGTATTTT.

This chain connects TRBV7-9 to TRBJ2-1; D ambiguous. The CDR3 sequence is 13 residues long. Germline V gene lookup returns CDR1 SEHNR and CDR2 FQNEAQ (reference sequence). Deletions cut 5 bases from V and 2 bases from J, with 7 bases between. CDR3 coding DNA: TGTGCCAGCAGCCTGGGGACCTACAATGAGCAGTTCTTC. Encoded protein: CASSLGTYNEQFF.

The chain links TRBV19 to TRBJ2-1; weak D call: TRBD2 (5 bases). CDR1 LNHDA and CDR2 SQIVND come from the germline V gene (reference sequence). CDR3 length equals 17 residues. V lost 6 bases to trimming and J lost 9 bases, with 27 bases between them. The CDR3 is CASRSSSGGSLYAEQFF. In nucleotides, the CDR3 is TGTGCCAGTAGATCTTCCTCGGGCGGGTCCCTGTACGCTGAGCAGTTCTTC.

This chain joins TRBV30 and TRBJ2-5; D is undetermined. The ends were cut back, 4 bases at V and 1 base at J, with 7 bases in the middle. There are 12 residues in the CDR3. Germline V gene lookup returns CDR1 GTSNPN and CDR2 SVGIG (reference sequence). CDR3 nucleotide sequence: TGTGCCTGGAAATTCCCCCAAGAGACCCAGTACTTC. Its protein is CAWKFPQETQYF.

The chain carries TRBV11-2 and TRBJ1-3; possibly TRBD1 for D (6 bases). Germline values: CDR1 SGHAT, CDR2 FQNNGV. The CDR3 is 13 amino acids. Here the CDR3 DNA reads TGTGCGCAGGGGCACCTCTCTGGAAACACCATATATTTT. This codes for CAQGHLSGNTIYF.

The gene calls are TRBV3-1 (or the pseudogene TRBV3-2) and TRBJ1-2; D is undetermined. The germline V gene encodes CDR1 LGHDT and CDR2 YNNKEL (reference sequence). The V end was cut by 4 bases, the J end by 3 bases, with 9 bases between. The CDR3 is 13 residues long. The DNA for the CDR3 is TGTGCCAGCAGCCCCCCCGGGTACTATGGCTACACCTTC. Translated, it gives CASSPPGYYGYTF.

V is TRBV5-5 and J is TRBJ1-4, with 10 nucleotides matching TRBD1. V was clipped by 3 bases and J by 7 bases; unmatched bases: 21. In germline, CDR1 is SGHKS, CDR2 YYEKEE (reference sequence). CDR3 length: 20 residues. CDR3: CASSSRDRGTQGVQSEKLFF. CDR3 DNA sequence: TGTGCCAGCAGCTCCCGGGACAGGGGAACTCAGGGGGTCCAGTCTGAAAAACTGTTTTTT.

This chain joins TRBV6-5 and TRBJ1-6; perhaps TRBD1 as D (6 bases). V was cut by 7 bases and J by 7 bases, with 14 bases left in between. The CDR3 consists of 14 residues. Germline V CDR1 and CDR2: MNHEY, SVGAGI. DNA for the CDR3: TGTGCCAGCAAGAGGACAGCACTAAATTCACCCCTCCACTTT. Its translation: CASKRTALNSPLHF.